One and the same sample provided the 10 T cell receptor beta chains below, sequenced in a study of shared clonotypes between healthy human individuals. The repertoire was sequenced with immunoSEQ multiplex PCR; TCRdb's copy has only in-frame clones and lacks some. The sample yields 1.6 million or so clones, about 98.5% seen once. Sequences were obtained from naive CD4+ T cells sorted from blood. Subset of the sample: CD45RA+ positively selected. These TCRs come from a man in his thirties or forties in good health.

V usage is TRBV25-1 and J usage is TRBJ2-1, with 8 bases identical to TRBD2. The CDR3 runs to 14 residues. Looked up from germline, CDR1 is MGHDK and CDR2 is SYGVNS. V was pared by 2 bases and J by 12 bases, with 9 bases of the junction left unmatched. CDR3 sequence: CASSETGTSRPQFF. DNA for the CDR3: TGTGCCAGCAGTGAAACCGGGACTAGTCGTCCGCAGTTCTTC.

The genes are TRBV7-8 and TRBJ1-2, with D possibly matching TRBD1 (6 bases). The germline CDR1 and CDR2 sequences are SGHVS and FQNEAQ. CDR3 length: 13 amino acids. The V end lost 6 bases, the J end lost 8 bases, and 16 bases lay between the germline ends. The CDR3 DNA reads TGTGCCAGCAGTTACTTATCAGGGGACGGCTACACCTTC. This translates into CASSYLSGDGYTF. The whole variable domain, filled in from reference TRBV7-8 and TRBJ1-2, reads GAGVSQSPRYKVAKRGQDVALRCDPISGHVSLFWYQQALGQGPEFLTYFQNEAQLDKSGLPSDRFFAERPEGSVSTLKIQRTQQEDSAVYLCASSYLSGDGYTFGSGTRLTVV.

The V call is TRBV27, the J call TRBJ2-7; D may be TRBD1 (6 bases). Trimming removed 4 bases from V and 0 bases from J, with 16 bases in between. CDR1 is MNHEY and CDR2 is SMNVEV in the germline V gene (reference sequence). This CDR3 spans 16 amino acids. DNA for the CDR3: TGTGCCAGCAGTTACACAGGGCGTCTAGCCTCCTACGAGCAGTACTTC. Protein: CASSYTGRLASYEQYF.

The CDR3 region is CASSDGPTTYF. CDR3 bases: TGTGCCAGCAGTGATGGTCCTACGACGTACTTC. The chain uses TRBV25-1 and TRBJ2-7; D is ambiguous. CDR3 length: 11 amino acids. Per germline, CDR1 MGHDK and CDR2 SYGVNS. With 3 bases removed from V and 12 bases from J, the gap between germline ends came to 12 bases.

The chain employs TRBV2 and TRBJ2-7, with no clear D. The CDR3 is 14 amino acids. The V gene lost 2 bases and the J gene lost 6 bases, with 14 bases spanning the gap. Germline V gives CDR1 SNHLY, CDR2 FYNNEI. CDR3 in amino acids: CASSERAVYGEQYF. The CDR3 DNA reads TGTGCCAGCAGTGAAAGGGCCGTCTACGGCGAGCAGTACTTC.

V usage is TRBV6-1 and J usage is TRBJ1-2; TRBD1 agrees at 11 bases. The V and J ends lost 2 bases and 8 bases, in that order; junction bases with no gene match: 4. This CDR3 comprises 14 residues. Germline assignment: CDR1 MNHNS and CDR2 SASEGT. In nucleotides, the CDR3 is TGTGCCAGCAGTGAAAGGACAGGGGGCCTGGGCTACACCTTC. Its protein product is CASSERTGGLGYTF.

This clone has just one count. V gene TRBV10-3 combines with J gene TRBJ1-5; D is uncertain. From germline, CDR1 is ENHRY and CDR2 SYGVKD. Deletions cut 5 bases from V and 9 bases from J, with 14 bases between. This CDR3 is built from 13 residues. The CDR3 spells CAISPDTDGPQHF. The CDR3 coding sequence is TGTGCCATCAGTCCTGACACGGACGGGCCCCAGCATTTT.

The J gene is TRBJ2-1, the V gene TRBV7-9; TRBD2 is a possible D gene (6 bases). Germline CDR1 and CDR2: SEHNR and FQNEAQ (reference sequence). The CDR3 loop spans 17 amino acids. V lost 5 bases and J lost 10, with 27 bases in between. CDR3 sequence: CASSLPGGGISTKEQFF. The CDR3 DNA follows: TGTGCCAGCAGCCTACCCGGTGGAGGGATAAGCACAAAGGAGCAGTTCTTC.

This chain connects TRBV11-2 to TRBJ2-1, with 12 nucleotides matching TRBD2. The length of the CDR3 is 14 residues. V trimming: 6 bases; J trimming: 8 bases; junction bases outside the gene matches: 5. The germline V gene encodes CDR1 SGHAT and CDR2 FQNNGV. CDR3 DNA: TGTGCCAGCAGTCGACTAGCGGGAGTCCATGAGCAGTTCTTC. Its translation is CASSRLAGVHEQFF.

V usage is TRBV5-1 and J usage is TRBJ2-1; TRBD2 matches 15 bases. Germline V lookup: CDR1 SGHRS, CDR2 YFSETQ. V was clipped by 4 bases and J by 3 bases; unmatched bases: 8. The CDR3 sequence is 18 residues long. The CDR3 is CASSHGLAGGPSYNEQFF. As DNA, the CDR3 is TGCGCCAGCAGCCATGGACTAGCGGGAGGGCCTAGCTACAATGAGCAGTTCTTC.